A selection of T cell receptor beta chains follows, all from one sample in a study of cytomegalovirus exposure and HLA in healthy donors. The protocol was immunoSEQ multiplex PCR, while the TCRdb copy is restricted to in-frame clones and leaves out a portion. The sample carries 130,000 to 150,000 clones, 82% recorded once. Source material: PBMCs. Receptors were obtained from a male donor in good health and CMV-seronegative. CDR3s include the opening cysteine and the closing phenylalanine or tryptophan. The D gene is left open where the match is weak. For some rows the clone size is stated as once, few or many, or as a class when expanded; others skip it.

D,J,V,size,CDR3,DNA
-,TRBJ2-5,TRBV7-8,-,CASSLALAGSETQYF,TGTGCCAGCAGCTTAGCTCTCGCGGGGTCAGAGACCCAGTACTTC
TRBD1,TRBJ2-7,TRBV7-9,-,CASSLGKQGAREQYF,TGTGCCAGCAGCTTAGGAAAGCAGGGGGCGCGGGAGCAGTACTTC
TRBD1,TRBJ1-2,TRBV6-1,-,CASSETGVWGYTF,TGTGCCAGCAGTGAAACAGGGGTCTGGGGCTACACCTTC
-,TRBJ1-2,TRBV2,-,CASSADRTYGYTF,TGTGCCAGCAGCGCCGACAGGACCTATGGCTACACCTTC
-,TRBJ1-1,TRBV11-3,-,CASSLSIAAAKLLNTEAFF,TGTGCCAGCAGCTTGTCTATCGCGGCAGCTAAACTCTTGAACACTGAAGCTTTCTTT
-,TRBJ2-2,TRBV28,-,CASREGAGTGELFF,TGTGCCAGCAGAGAAGGGGCGGGGACCGGGGAGCTGTTTTTT
-,TRBJ2-5,TRBV29-1,-,CSVEGAAEGQETQYF,TGCAGCGTTGAAGGGGCAGCGGAGGGGCAAGAGACCCAGTACTTC
TRBD1,TRBJ1-2,TRBV6-1,few,CASSALQGGNGYTF,TGTGCCAGCAGTGCCTTACAGGGGGGGAACGGCTACACCTTC
-,TRBJ2-3,TRBV21-1,-,CASSKVGVGGDTQYF,TGTGCCAGCAGCAAAGTGGGGGTGGGAGGGGATACGCAGTATTTT
-,TRBJ2-1,TRBV2,-,CASSETTAEAYEQFF,TGTGCCAGCAGTGAAACGACTGCCGAGGCCTATGAGCAGTTCTTC
-,TRBJ2-3,TRBV7-2,-,CASSLVQGQTDTQYF,TGTGCCAGCAGCTTAGTTCAGGGACAAACAGATACGCAGTATTTT
TRBD1,TRBJ1-2,TRBV4-3,-,CASSQIRTGPSYGYTF,TGCGCCAGCAGCCAAATCCGGACAGGACCTTCCTATGGCTACACCTTC
TRBD1,TRBJ2-1,TRBV7-2,once,CASSPRDRGGDEQFF,TGTGCCAGCAGCCCCCGGGACAGGGGAGGCGATGAGCAGTTCTTC
TRBD2,TRBJ2-1,TRBV7-6,once,CASSLVAGEWYNEQFF,TGTGCCAGCAGCTTAGTGGCGGGAGAATGGTACAATGAGCAGTTCTTC